This paragraph reports one T cell receptor beta chain. The read comes to an end 3 residues before the CDR3 does, leaving the germline J gene to fill in the end. The germline V gene encodes CDR1 SNHLY and CDR2 FYNNEI. This CDR3 contains 15 residues. Genomic DNA, averaging around 1,200 ng per sample, yielded TCR beta CDR3 via immunoSEQ. Assay used: immunoSEQ multiplex PCR; TCRdb lists only in-frame clones, some missing. The sample has tens of thousands of clones, and its top ten clones hold 6.5% to 7%. This entry belongs to a study of T cells in women clearing cervical HPV infection. At the level of the study: Cases: HPV16-related CIN3 or worse on histology, 2 invasive cancers. Case blood was drawn when the lesion was first found; control blood after infection became undetectable. Case blood was drawn a median approximately 150 days after lesion detection.

The V call is TRBV2, the J call TRBJ1-5; 8 nucleotides agree with TRBD1. The material sequenced was blood buffy coat. This clonotype was sampled from a woman between 18 and 70 years old with a cervical HPV16 infection that either progressed to CIN3+ or cleared (not recorded which). The DNA read from the CDR3 is TGTGCCAGCAGGGATCGGACAGGGCACTGGGAACCC. This codes for CASRDRTGHWEP. The whole CDR3 is CASRDRTGHWEPQHF.